The T cell receptor (beta chain) under discussion was sequenced for a study of T-cell memory formation after mild COVID-19. Sample barcodes and UMIs were carried by the TCR alpha and TCR beta cDNA libraries that 5'RACE generated with constant-segment primers. TCRdb re-called the 5' RACE reads through MiXCR, storing one row per CDR3 protein. The sample contains hundreds of thousands of distinct CDR3 sequences, about 20% of which appear only once. This clonotype was counted between two and nine times. Its antigen is currently unknown. Regarding the study as a whole: CD8+ contracting clones occupied EMRA, while CD4+ ones occupied mainly CM and EM. Contracting clones from day 15 to 85 had balanced CD4/CD8; later expanders favoured CD4+. Some clones that responded were present in memory (sampled pre-infection), which suggests cross-reactive memory joined.

Germline assignment: CDR1 MNHEY and CDR2 SMNVEV (reference sequence). The CDR3 has 15 residues. J was trimmed by 0 bases and V by 8 bases; bases with no gene match: 5. The sequence was obtained from an adult woman who had mild COVID-19 (a few samples of this study predate the infection). Cell type and time point are not known. Sequenced sample: PBMCs or a T cell subset sorted from them (not recorded which). The chain has TRBV27 and TRBJ2-4, with TRBD1 matching over 9 bases. CDR3 sequence reads: CASGGQGLAKNIQYF. CDR3 in DNA: TGTGCCAGCGGTGGACAGGGGCTAGCCAAAAACATTCAGTACTTC.